Sequencing of this T cell receptor (beta chain) was carried out in a study of blood T cell repertoires in COVID-19. Study-wide context: Acute and convalescent COVID-19 specimens originated in the United States, Italy and Spain.

This clone was counted once. The method was immunoSEQ multiplex PCR; TCRdb's version includes in-frame clones alone and lacks a portion of them. Of some 300,000 clones listed, about nine tenths are singletons. Participant age was roughly 18 to 95 years, and participants resided in around 24 US areas. Participant-given clinical history determined each cohort assignment. V shed 3 bases and J 3 bases; nucleotides not matched to a gene: 2. CDR1 is SGHDN and CDR2 is FVKESK in the germline V gene. The CDR3 consists of 15 residues. What was sequenced was PBMCs or T cells enriched from blood (not recorded which). This sequence joins TRBV14 and TRBJ1-6, with 7 bases identical to TRBD1. The clonotype originates from a woman in her 40s who had recovered from COVID-19. DNA for the CDR3: TGTGCCAGCAGCCAGGGACAGATCTATAATTCACCCCTCCACTTT. As protein: CASSQGQIYNSPLHF.